What follows is one T cell receptor (beta chain) and its context. Germline V CDR1 and CDR2: LNHDA, SQIVND (reference sequence). This CDR3 has 13 residues. V lost 10 bases to trimming and J lost 4 bases, with 16 bases between them. The data originate from a study of blood T cell repertoires in COVID-19. For the study at large: Collection of acute and convalescent COVID-19 samples took place in the United States, Italy and Spain. The analysed material was cDNA or gDNA that came from T cells, B-cell-depleted T cells, or PBMCs.

Original analysis: Amplification with reference gene primers provided the estimates of nucleated cell counts. Libraries were prepared by immunoSEQ multiplex PCR; TCRdb keeps only in-frame clonotypes and omits some of them. D and trimming come from the DNA, and the V and J calls and clone size come from that table. There are about 81,000 clones in the sample; around 80% occur only once, and about 6.9% lies in the top ten. The J gene is TRBJ2-5, the V gene TRBV19; TRBD1 might be the D (6 bases). This sequence was found in a human donor in a cohort sampled during active COVID-19. Input material: peripheral blood. The CDR3 loop reads CATNRARGETQYF. CDR3 nucleotide sequence: TGTGCCACCAACAGGGCGCGAGGAGAGACCCAGTACTTC.